The source of this T cell receptor (beta chain) is a study of blood T cell repertoires in COVID-19. Data came from immunoSEQ multiplex PCR; TCRdb stores just in-frame clones and leaves some out. Among 380,000 or so clones listed, approximately 86% were seen once. The specimen was peripheral blood. The clonotype was recovered from an older woman with COVID-19, enrolled during active disease.

CDR3 sequence (DNA): TGTGCCAGCAGCCAAGGGGCAGGGAAAGAGACCCAGTACTTC. Translated, it gives CASSQGAGKETQYF. The V gene is TRBV3-1 (or the pseudogene TRBV3-2), the J gene TRBJ2-5, with D tentatively TRBD1 (5 bases). The CDR3 is 14 residues long. V lost 1 base and J 3 bases, leaving 9 bases between the germline ends. The germline V gene has CDR1 LGHDT and CDR2 YNNKEL (reference sequence).